This is a list of T cell receptor beta chains from one sample in a study of blood T cell repertoires in COVID-19. The data were produced by immunoSEQ multiplex PCR, yet TCRdb's version contains in-frame clones alone and is incomplete. The sample lists about 130,000 clones, roughly 81% seen once, with around 13% in the top ten. Source material: peripheral blood. These receptors all come from a human donor in a cohort sampled during active COVID-19. CDR3s include the opening cysteine and the closing phenylalanine or tryptophan.

J,V,length,CDR3
TRBJ2-2,TRBV2,16,CASSVGLAGGSGELFF
TRBJ2-5,TRBV2,14,CASPSEGRVGTQYF
TRBJ2-7,TRBV2,14,CASSVPQAPYEQYF
TRBJ2-2,TRBV9,15,CASSARGGFTGELFF
TRBJ2-1,TRBV5-1,17,CASSSSIPGQGRNEQFF
TRBJ1-1,TRBV5-1,14,CASSPDRDRSEAFF
TRBJ2-2,TRBV28,15,CATREVGVQTGELFF
TRBJ1-5,TRBV6-5,15,CASKAGQGRNQPQHF
TRBJ2-7,TRBV27,13,CASGTGSSYEQYF
TRBJ1-5,TRBV27,14,CASRPTGNNQPQHF
TRBJ1-2,TRBV19,16,CASSIDPRDPLGGYTF
TRBJ2-2,TRBV10-3,13,CAIGQGFGGELFF
TRBJ2-3,TRBV9,16,CASSVGSGGGTDTQYF
TRBJ2-7,TRBV6-6,13,CASTPRAPYEQYF
TRBJ1-1,TRBV9,13,CASSVAGTTEAFF
TRBJ1-3,TRBV19,15,CASSMRSGAGNTIYF
TRBJ2-5,TRBV4-1,15,CASSQVDLGQETQYF
TRBJ1-5,TRBV6-5,13,CASRALGGQPQHF
TRBJ1-1,TRBV20-1,11,CSGQENTEAFF
TRBJ1-6,TRBV6-5,14,CASTRGSRNSPLHF
TRBJ2-7,TRBV12-3/TRBV12-4,13,CASSLTGSYEQYF
TRBJ1-1,TRBV6-2/TRBV6-3,16,CASSPILAGVRTEAFF
TRBJ2-7,TRBV18,15,CASSPQRVPPYEQYF
TRBJ1-2,TRBV4-1,15,CASSQDPTGYYGYTF
TRBJ1-3,TRBV12-5,15,CASGPGTRIGNTIYF
TRBJ2-7,TRBV11-2,13,CASSLEGSGEQYF
TRBJ1-1,TRBV25-1,12,CASSDRGWKAFF
TRBJ2-7,TRBV5-5,15,CASSEGLAPNYEQYF
TRBJ2-3,TRBV5-1,12,CASSSQGETQYF
TRBJ2-3,TRBV14,13,CASSQGTVLSQYF
TRBJ1-2,TRBV2,14,CASSEGSGGYGYTF
TRBJ2-5,TRBV9,15,CASSVAYGGGETQYF
TRBJ1-1,TRBV5-1,14,CASSPERGLTEAFF
TRBJ2-1,TRBV19,14,CASMTRAGMSEQFF
TRBJ2-1,TRBV5-4,16,CASRQRTSGAPNEQFF
TRBJ2-7,TRBV7-9,15,CASSLVYRYPYEQYF
TRBJ2-7,TRBV7-8,13,CASSSEDSHEQYF
TRBJ2-5,TRBV24-1,16,CATSDSGTGEAETQYF
TRBJ1-2,TRBV6-5,12,CASSSPGGGYTF
TRBJ2-5,TRBV6-5,14,CASSPLGRGQTQYF
TRBJ1-1,TRBV27,16,CASSLSQGVWDTEAFF